Each of the 10 T cell receptor beta chains below was sequenced from the same sample in a study of blood T cell repertoires in COVID-19. The method was immunoSEQ multiplex PCR; TCRdb's version includes in-frame clones alone and lacks a portion of them. The table includes 190,000 or so clones, roughly 89% detected once. The specimen sequenced was PBMCs or T cells enriched from blood (not recorded which). These receptors all come from a man aged 18 to 29 with acute COVID-19.

The chain has TRBV4-1 and TRBJ1-5, with D possibly being TRBD1 (6 bases). Between the trimmed V and J ends, which lost 3 bases and 7 bases, there was a span of 13 bases. The CDR3 sequence is 14 residues long. Germline V gene data show CDR1 as MGHRA and CDR2 as YSYEKL. Here the CDR3 reads CASSHAGAWQPQHF. CDR3 bases: TGCGCCAGCAGCCACGCGGGGGCCTGGCAGCCCCAGCATTTT.

CDR3 in amino acids: CASAQGNEKLFF. Written as DNA, the CDR3 is TGTGCCAGCGCACAGGGTAATGAAAAACTGTTTTTT. The V call is TRBV7-9, the J call TRBJ1-4; possibly TRBD1 for D (6 bases). The CDR3 covers 12 residues. Germline assignment: CDR1 SEHNR and CDR2 FQNEAQ (reference sequence). Trimming removed 8 bases from V and 4 bases from J, with 8 bases in between.

This clone has only a few counts. V is TRBV7-9 and J is TRBJ2-5; D is possibly TRBD2 (5 bases). V was pared by 5 bases and J by 4 bases, with 11 bases between. The CDR3 consists of 13 residues. Looked up from germline, CDR1 is SEHNR and CDR2 is FQNEAQ (reference sequence). Here the CDR3 reads CASSVAGGETQYF. The CDR3 DNA is TGTGCCAGCAGCGTCGCGGGTGGAGAGACCCAGTACTTC.

V and J are TRBV27 and TRBJ1-1; 8 bases line up with TRBD1. The V and J ends lost 7 bases and 1 base, in that order; junction bases with no gene match: 5. The CDR3 covers 14 residues. CDR1 and CDR2 (germline): MNHEY, SMNVEV (reference sequence). The CDR3 DNA reads as TGTGCCAGCACCCTAGGGACAGGGAACACTGAAGCTTTCTTT. Protein sequence: CASTLGTGNTEAFF.

The chain links TRBV29-1 to TRBJ2-1, with D tentatively TRBD2 (6 bases). CDR1 SQVTM and CDR2 ANQGSEA come from the germline V gene. This CDR3 spans 17 amino acids. V was cut by 0 bases and J by 5 bases, with 20 bases left in between. CDR3 sequence: CSVEDLGGRPNNNEQFF. CDR3 DNA sequence: TGCAGCGTTGAAGATCTCGGTGGGAGGCCCAATAACAATGAGCAGTTCTTC.

The rearrangement uses TRBV7-3 and TRBJ1-1, with D uncertain. Germline V gene data show CDR1 as SGHTA and CDR2 as FQGTGA. The CDR3 has 11 amino acids. V was trimmed by 8 bases and J by 7 bases, leaving 11 bases between them. CDR3 region: CASRNGDEAFF. For the CDR3, the DNA is TGTGCCAGCCGCAACGGGGATGAAGCTTTCTTT. The full variable domain, its missing parts supplied by reference TRBV7-3 and TRBJ1-1, is GAGVSQTPSNKVTEKGKYVELRCDPISGHTALYWYRQSLGQGPEFLIYFQGTGAADDSGLPNDRFFAVRPEGSVSTLKIQRTERGDSAVYLCASRNGDEAFFGQGTRLTVV.

V is TRBV11-2 and J is TRBJ1-1; tentative D call: TRBD1 (6 bases). Trimming removed 5 bases from V and 0 bases from J, with 13 bases in between. CDR1 and CDR2 (germline): SGHAT, FQNNGV. CDR3 size: 15 residues. The CDR3 loop is CASSQAGQMNTEAFF. In nucleotides, the CDR3 is TGTGCCAGCAGCCAGGCTGGACAGATGAACACTGAAGCTTTCTTT.

This chain uses TRBV9 with TRBJ2-1; TRBD2 matches at 8 bases. V gave up 2 bases and J gave up 2 bases; unmatched junction bases: 6. The CDR3 covers 16 residues. CDR1 is SGDLS, CDR2 YYNGEE, per germline. As DNA, the CDR3 is TGTGCCAGCAGCGTTTCCCCGGGAGGGCCCTACAATGAGCAGTTCTTC. Its translation is CASSVSPGGPYNEQFF.

The chain uses TRBV30 and TRBJ1-3; D unresolved. The CDR3 loop spans 12 amino acids. The V end was cut by 4 bases, the J end by 0 bases, with 4 bases between. Germline V lookup: CDR1 GTSNPN, CDR2 SVGIG (reference sequence). The DNA for the CDR3 is TGTGCCTGGACCCGCTCTGGAAACACCATATATTTT. The encoded protein is CAWTRSGNTIYF.

The chain joins TRBV28 to TRBJ2-7, with 9 bases that match TRBD1. The CDR3 loop spans 15 amino acids. After removal of 4 bases from V and 7 bases from J, the junction contained 11 bases not matched to a gene. Germline values: CDR1 MDHEN, CDR2 SYDVKM. The CDR3 spells CASSSGQGIGSEQYF. CDR3 in DNA: TGTGCCAGCAGTTCGGGACAGGGAATCGGATCGGAGCAGTACTTC.